These 14 T cell receptor beta chains came from one sample sequenced in a study of blood T cell repertoires in COVID-19. Assay used: immunoSEQ multiplex PCR; TCRdb lists only in-frame clones, some missing. The data show roughly 220,000 clones, about 85% seen once. Sequenced: peripheral blood. The source is a woman in her 50s with COVID-19, enrolled during active disease.

V usage is TRBV2 and J usage is TRBJ1-3, with D tentatively TRBD1 (5 bases). Germline-derived CDR1 and CDR2 are SNHLY and FYNNEI. Between the trimmed V and J ends, which lost 4 bases and 0 bases, there was a span of 10 bases. This CDR3 has 15 residues. CDR3 bases: TGTGCCAGCAGTGCGCCAGGGCTCTCTGGAAACACCATATATTTT. Amino acid sequence: CASSAPGLSGNTIYF.

V usage is TRBV4-1 and J usage is TRBJ1-4; unclear D gene. V shed 1 base and J shed 8 bases, with 17 bases lying between them. The CDR3 covers 16 residues. Per germline, CDR1 MGHRA and CDR2 YSYEKL. In DNA form, the CDR3 reads TGCGCCAGCAGCCAAGTGGGTATAGGGAGTCGGGAAAAACTGTTTTTT. Encoded protein: CASSQVGIGSREKLFF.

The sample holds a few counts of this clone. This chain connects TRBV5-1 to TRBJ2-7, with TRBD1 matching 9 bases. V was pared by 3 bases and J by 5 bases, with 12 bases of the junction left unmatched. Germline lookup yields CDR1 SGHRS and CDR2 YFSETQ. The CDR3 has 16 amino acids. CDR3 in amino acids: CASSYPDRGVCHEQYV. In DNA form, the CDR3 reads TGCGCCAGCAGCTACCCTGACAGGGGGGTTTGCCACGAGCAGTACGTC.

This chain links TRBV2 with TRBJ1-4; D gene unclear. Looked up from germline, CDR1 is SNHLY and CDR2 is FYNNEI. Between the trimmed V and J ends, which lost 4 bases and 8 bases, there was a span of 14 bases. CDR3 length equals 14 residues. The CDR3 DNA follows: TGTGCCAGCAGTGGGGAGACGGGTGGCGAAAAACTGTTTTTT. Translation: CASSGETGGEKLFF.

This rearrangement joins TRBV7-6 to TRBJ1-1, with TRBD1 as a possible D gene (5 bases). The CDR3 extends over 13 amino acids. Per the germline V gene, CDR1 is SGHVS and CDR2 is FNYEAQ. Trimming left V 5 bases short and J 10 bases short, with 17 bases between. The CDR3 loop is CASSQWEGRGAFF. The CDR3 region has the DNA TGTGCCAGCAGCCAATGGGAGGGAAGGGGAGCTTTCTTT.

The chain links TRBV11-2 to TRBJ2-4; the D gene is possibly TRBD2 (6 bases). Germline CDR1 is SGHAT and CDR2 is FQNNGV. The V end lost 4 bases, the J end lost 3 bases, and 16 bases lay between the germline ends. This CDR3 is built from 16 residues. This CDR3 reads CASSSRARRVKNIQYF. DNA for the CDR3: TGTGCCAGCAGCTCTAGGGCCAGGAGGGTCAAAAACATTCAGTACTTC.

The chain links TRBV19 to TRBJ1-5, with a tentative D call TRBD1 (6 bases). Trimming shortened V by 5 bases and J by 6 bases, and 11 bases separated the two germline ends. The CDR3 extends over 13 amino acids. The germline CDR1 and CDR2 sequences are LNHDA and SQIVND (reference sequence). CDR3 bases: TGTGCCAGTAGTTTCTTACAGGGTCAGCCCCAGCATTTT. Translated: CASSFLQGQPQHF.

The chain uses TRBV15 and TRBJ2-3; 12 nucleotides line up with TRBD2. Germline V gene data show CDR1 as LNHNV and CDR2 as YYDKDF (reference sequence). There are 15 residues in the CDR3. V was pared by 6 bases and J by 5 bases, with 6 bases of the junction left unmatched. Here the CDR3 DNA reads TGTGCCACCAGGCTAGCGGGGGGGCCTAAAGATACGCAGTATTTT. It is translated as CATRLAGGPKDTQYF.

In its sample, this clone was seen a few times. J is TRBJ1-6 and V is TRBV19; no clear D gene. The V end was cut by 5 bases, the J end by 0 bases, with 20 bases between. The germline gives CDR1 LNHDA, CDR2 SQIVND (reference sequence). The CDR3 length is 19 residues. The CDR3 protein is CASSAGPPRTRSYNSPLHF. The CDR3 bases are TGTGCCAGTAGTGCTGGGCCTCCCCGAACTCGCTCCTATAATTCACCCCTCCACTTT.

This clone showed up just once. The chain employs TRBV30 and TRBJ2-2; 9 bases fit TRBD2. This CDR3 has 16 residues. V gave up 0 bases and J gave up 5 bases; unmatched junction bases: 7. Germline V gene lookup returns CDR1 GTSNPN and CDR2 SVGIG (reference sequence). CDR3: CAWSVPLAGRTGELFF. CDR3 nucleotide sequence: TGTGCCTGGAGTGTACCGCTAGCGGGAAGAACCGGGGAGCTGTTTTTT.

The V call is TRBV6-2 or TRBV6-3, the J call TRBJ1-1; TRBD1 is a possible D gene (6 bases). Trimming pared 2 bases from V and 3 bases from J, leaving 16 bases between. Germline values: CDR1 MNHEY, CDR2 SVGEGT. This CDR3 contains 16 residues. This CDR3 reads CASSYQSGQRDTEAFF. In nucleotides, the CDR3 is TGTGCCAGCAGTTACCAGTCCGGACAGAGGGACACTGAAGCTTTCTTT.

A single count supports this clone. The J gene is TRBJ1-4, the V gene TRBV27; 10 bases line up with TRBD1. This CDR3 spans 22 amino acids. After removal of 2 bases from V and 7 bases from J, the junction contained 25 bases not matched to a gene. Germline CDR1 MNHEY, CDR2 SMNVEV (reference sequence). This chain's CDR3 is CASSLRPWGTGVGNDLSEKLFF. CDR3 DNA sequence: TGTGCCAGCAGTTTACGGCCTTGGGGGACAGGGGTAGGAAATGATCTCTCTGAAAAACTGTTTTTT. Using reference TRBV27 and TRBJ1-4 for the parts outside the CDR3, the full variable domain is EAQVTQNPRYLITVTGKKLTVTCSQNMNHEYMSWYRQDPGLGLRQIYYSMNVEVTDKGDVPEGYKVSRKEKRNFPLILESPSPNQTSLYFCASSLRPWGTGVGNDLSEKLFFGSGTQLSVL.

J is TRBJ2-2 and V is TRBV11-3; 9 bases fit TRBD1. The CDR3 length is 17 residues. Germline loops: CDR1 SGHNT, CDR2 YENEEA. With V trimmed by 4 bases and J by 3 bases, 9 bases remained unmatched. The CDR3 spells CASSSALRTGDTGELFF. The CDR3 DNA follows: TGTGCCAGCAGCTCCGCCCTTCGGACAGGGGACACCGGGGAGCTGTTTTTT.

The rearrangement uses TRBV27 and TRBJ2-5; 14 bases agree with TRBD2. The CDR3 has 17 residues. Germline V gives CDR1 MNHEY, CDR2 SMNVEV (reference sequence). V lost 6 bases to trimming and J lost 4 bases; unmatched junction nucleotides: 10. CDR3 protein: CASSPGTSGGFRETQYF. DNA for the CDR3: TGTGCCAGCAGCCCGGGGACTAGCGGGGGTTTCCGAGAGACCCAGTACTTC.